This TCR beta chain was sequenced for a study of PD-1 blockade in classical Hodgkin lymphoma. Clones were read by immunoSEQ multiplex PCR, and TCRdb kept only the in-frame ones, dropping some. The sample consists of about 90,000 clones, roughly 89% of them appearing once. All trial patients relapsed after autologous stem cell transplantation. As regards this clone: Its antigen is still unknown.

Germline V gene data show CDR1 as SGHVS and CDR2 as FNYEAQ. J was trimmed by 1 base and V by 4 bases; bases with no gene match: 6. This CDR3 has 17 residues. Overall study results and limits: At baseline, newly diagnosed patients reportedly showed less TCR diversity than healthy donors.

The chain joins TRBV7-6 to TRBJ2-3; 12 bases are a match to TRBD2. The clonotype originates from a human donor with classical Hodgkin lymphoma. This specimen was peripheral blood mononuclear cells (PBMCs), taken before the second cycle of nivolumab. CDR3 amino acids: CASSSRTSGAGTDTQYF. CDR3 in DNA: TGTGCCAGCAGCTCTCGGACTAGCGGGGCCGGCACAGATACGCAGTATTTT.